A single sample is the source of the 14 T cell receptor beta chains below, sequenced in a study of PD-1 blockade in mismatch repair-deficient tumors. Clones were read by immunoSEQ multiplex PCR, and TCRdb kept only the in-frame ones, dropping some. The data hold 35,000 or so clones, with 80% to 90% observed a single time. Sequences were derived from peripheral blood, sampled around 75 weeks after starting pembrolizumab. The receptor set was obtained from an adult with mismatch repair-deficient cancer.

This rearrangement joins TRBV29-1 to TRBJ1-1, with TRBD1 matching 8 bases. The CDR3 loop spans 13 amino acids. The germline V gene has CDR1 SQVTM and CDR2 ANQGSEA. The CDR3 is CRAQDRANTEAFF. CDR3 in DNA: TGCCGAGCACAGGACAGGGCGAACACTGAAGCTTTCTTT. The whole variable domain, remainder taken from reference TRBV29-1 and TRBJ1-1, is SAVISQKPSRDICQRGTSLTIQCQVDSQVTMMFWYRQQPGQSLTLIATANQGSEATYESGFVIDKFPISRPNLTFSTLTVSNMSPEDSSIYLCRAQDRANTEAFFGQGTRLTVV.

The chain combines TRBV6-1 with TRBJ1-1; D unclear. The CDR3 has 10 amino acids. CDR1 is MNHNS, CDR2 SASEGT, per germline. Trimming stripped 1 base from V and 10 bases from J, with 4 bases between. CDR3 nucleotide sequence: TGTGCCAGCAGTGAAGGGGTAGCTTTCTTT. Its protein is CASSEGVAFF.

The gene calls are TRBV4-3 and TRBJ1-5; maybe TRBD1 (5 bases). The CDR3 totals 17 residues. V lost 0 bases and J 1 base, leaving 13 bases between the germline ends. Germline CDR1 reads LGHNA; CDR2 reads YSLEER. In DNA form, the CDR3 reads TGCGCCAGCAGCCAAGATCCCTTAGACAGAAGCAATCAGCCCCAGCATTTT. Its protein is CASSQDPLDRSNQPQHF.

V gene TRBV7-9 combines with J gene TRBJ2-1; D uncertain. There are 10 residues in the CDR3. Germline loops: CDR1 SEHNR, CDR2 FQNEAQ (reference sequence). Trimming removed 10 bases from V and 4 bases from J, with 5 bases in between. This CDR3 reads CATAYNEQFF. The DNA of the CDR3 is TGTGCCACTGCTTACAATGAGCAGTTCTTC.

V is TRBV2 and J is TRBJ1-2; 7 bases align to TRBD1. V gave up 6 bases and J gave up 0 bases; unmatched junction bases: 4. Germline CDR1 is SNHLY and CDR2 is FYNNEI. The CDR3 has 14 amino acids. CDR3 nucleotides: TGTGCCAGCAGCCGGGACAGATCTAACTATGGCTACACCTTC. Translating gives CASSRDRSNYGYTF. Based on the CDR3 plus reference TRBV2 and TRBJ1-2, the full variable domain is EPEVTQTPSHQVTQMGQEVILRCVPISNHLYFYWYRQILGQKVEFLVSFYNNEISEKSEIFDDQFSVERPDGSNFTLKIRSTKLEDSAMYFCASSRDRSNYGYTFGSGTRLTVV.

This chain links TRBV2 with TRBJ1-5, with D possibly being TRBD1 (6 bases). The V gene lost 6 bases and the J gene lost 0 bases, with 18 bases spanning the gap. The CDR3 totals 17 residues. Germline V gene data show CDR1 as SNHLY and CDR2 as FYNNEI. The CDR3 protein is CASRRDTGIYSNQPQHF. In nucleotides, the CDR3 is TGTGCCAGCAGAAGGGACACCGGTATCTATAGCAATCAGCCCCAGCATTTT. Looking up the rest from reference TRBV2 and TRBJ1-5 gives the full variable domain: EPEVTQTPSHQVTQMGQEVILRCVPISNHLYFYWYRQILGQKVEFLVSFYNNEISEKSEIFDDQFSVERPDGSNFTLKIRSTKLEDSAMYFCASRRDTGIYSNQPQHFGDGTRLSIL.

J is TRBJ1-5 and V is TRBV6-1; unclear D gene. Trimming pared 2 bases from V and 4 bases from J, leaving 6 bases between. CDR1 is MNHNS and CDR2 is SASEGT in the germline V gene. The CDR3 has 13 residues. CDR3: CASSERRNQPQHF. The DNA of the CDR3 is TGTGCCAGCAGTGAAAGGAGGAATCAGCCCCAGCATTTT.

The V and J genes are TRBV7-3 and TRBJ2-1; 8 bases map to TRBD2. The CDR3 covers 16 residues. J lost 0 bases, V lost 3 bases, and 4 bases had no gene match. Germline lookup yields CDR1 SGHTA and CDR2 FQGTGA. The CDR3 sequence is CASSLLSGNSYNEQFF. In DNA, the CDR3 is TGTGCCAGCAGCTTGCTTAGCGGGAACTCCTACAATGAGCAGTTCTTC.

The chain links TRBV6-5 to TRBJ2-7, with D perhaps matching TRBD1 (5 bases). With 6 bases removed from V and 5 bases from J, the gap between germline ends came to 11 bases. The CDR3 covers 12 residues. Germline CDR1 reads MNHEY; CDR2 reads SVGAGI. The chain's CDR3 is CASSAGSDEQYF. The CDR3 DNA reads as TGTGCCAGCAGCGCAGGGTCAGACGAGCAGTACTTC.

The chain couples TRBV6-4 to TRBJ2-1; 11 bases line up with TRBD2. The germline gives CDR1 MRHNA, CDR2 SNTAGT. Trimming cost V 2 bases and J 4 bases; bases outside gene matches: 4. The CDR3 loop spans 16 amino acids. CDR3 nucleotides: TGTGCCAGCAGTGACACCGGGACTAGCGGATACAATGAGCAGTTCTTC. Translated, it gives CASSDTGTSGYNEQFF.

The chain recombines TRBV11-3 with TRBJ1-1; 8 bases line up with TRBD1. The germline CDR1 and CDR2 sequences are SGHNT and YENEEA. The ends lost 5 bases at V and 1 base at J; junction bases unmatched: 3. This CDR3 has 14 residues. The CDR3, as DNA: TGTGCCAGCAGCGCCGACAGGGGGAACACTGAAGCTTTCTTT. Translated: CASSADRGNTEAFF.

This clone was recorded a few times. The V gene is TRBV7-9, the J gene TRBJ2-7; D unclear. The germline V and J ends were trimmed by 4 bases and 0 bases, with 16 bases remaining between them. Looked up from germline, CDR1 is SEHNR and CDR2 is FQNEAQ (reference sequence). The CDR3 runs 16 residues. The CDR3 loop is CASSSNPAVSSYEQYF. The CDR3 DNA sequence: TGTGCCAGCAGCTCCAATCCGGCCGTAAGCTCCTACGAGCAGTACTTC.

The CDR3 protein is CASSPGLTSGRNEQFF. CDR3 DNA: TGTGCCAGCAGCCCGGGGTTGACTAGCGGGAGAAATGAGCAGTTCTTC. V and J are TRBV9 and TRBJ2-1; 12 positions agree with TRBD2. Germline CDR1 reads SGDLS; CDR2 reads YYNGEE. CDR3 length: 16 amino acids. Trimming at V came to 4 bases and at J to 7 bases, leaving 9 bases not matched to a gene.

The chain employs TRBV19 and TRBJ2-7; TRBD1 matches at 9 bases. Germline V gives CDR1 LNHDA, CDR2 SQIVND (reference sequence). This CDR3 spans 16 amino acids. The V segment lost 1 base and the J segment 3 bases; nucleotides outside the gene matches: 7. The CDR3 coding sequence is TGTGCCAGTAGTATAGCCTTGACAGGGGGTGGCTACGAGCAGTACTTC. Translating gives CASSIALTGGGYEQYF.